The following is a T cell receptor (beta chain) sequence with its context. Its antigen is unknown. The data stem from a study of blood T cells in healthy people across ages. Study conclusions and caveats: Long-lived donors exceeded aged donors in naive CD4+ cells and diversity.

CDR1 is DFQATT and CDR2 is SNEGSKA in the germline V gene (reference sequence). With V trimmed by 1 base and J by 2 bases, 5 bases remained unmatched. CDR3 length equals 15 residues. With a J-beta primer mix and a sample-barcoded 5' primer, a second PCR ran about 6 to 11 cycles. TCRdb passed the 5' RACE reads through MiXCR, listing each CDR3 protein once. The repertoire holds around 1,600,000 distinct CDR3 sequences, with roughly 43% as singletons. The donors, healthy Caucasians from Russia, were aged roughly 6 to 90. The chain couples TRBV20-1 to TRBJ2-1, with 7 bases aligning to TRBD2. The material sequenced was blood. The sequence came from a young woman in good health. CDR3 DNA sequence: TGCAGTGCTAGAGTGGGACTAATGGCCTACAATGAGCAGTTCTTC. Translating it yields CSARVGLMAYNEQFF.